This TCR beta chain came from a study of shared clonotypes between healthy human individuals. This CDR3 is 17 amino acids long. The germline V gene has CDR1 MRHNA and CDR2 SNTAGT. V was trimmed by 6 bases and J by 1 base, leaving 21 bases between them. Sequencing was performed with immunoSEQ multiplex PCR; in TCRdb, only in-frame clones are kept and a portion is missing. The table records hundreds of thousands of clones, about four fifths of them present only once. The receptor comes from a woman in her thirties or forties in good health. Some clones in this sample may be carry-over from other donors' samples. The sample was PBMCs. This sequence joins TRBV6-4 and TRBJ2-5; D gene ambiguous. The CDR3 nucleotides are TGTGCCAGCAGCACGTCACTATCCGACGGCCCCCAAGAGACCCAGTACTTC. Amino acid sequence: CASSTSLSDGPQETQYF.